This passage covers 18 T cell receptor beta chains from one sample sequenced in a study of blood T cell repertoires in COVID-19. Repertoires were generated with immunoSEQ multiplex PCR, while TCRdb's copy carries only in-frame clones and drops some. Of around 100,000 clones in the sample, around four fifths were seen once. The source material was peripheral blood. The receptors were sampled from a man aged 65-85 years with acute or convalescent COVID-19.

The chain employs TRBV29-1 and TRBJ2-1, with 10 nucleotides matching TRBD1. The CDR3 length is 13 residues. V trimming: 4 bases; J trimming: 8 bases; junction bases outside the gene matches: 5. In germline, CDR1 is SQVTM, CDR2 ANQGSEA. The CDR3, as DNA: TGCAGCGTTGGGGACAGGGGTCAATATGAGCAGTTCTTC. It is translated as CSVGDRGQYEQFF.

This clone was seen a single time. Sequence at one end of the junction differs from germline and may be a read error. The genes are TRBV7-8 and TRBJ1-2; 7 bases agree with TRBD1. The germline V gene has CDR1 SGHVS and CDR2 FQNEAQ. This CDR3 is built from 17 residues. CDR3 sequence: CASSPRTGLGSNYGYTF. The CDR3 nucleotides read TGTGCCAGCAGCCCCCGGACAGGCCTCGGCTCTAATTATGGCTACACCTTC.

The gene calls are TRBV19 and TRBJ1-5, with TRBD1 as a possible D gene (5 bases). The V and J ends lost 0 bases and 3 bases respectively, with 9 bases between them. Germline CDR1 and CDR2: LNHDA and SQIVND (reference sequence). This CDR3 is built from 15 residues. As DNA, the CDR3 is TGTGCCAGTAGTATAGATCCCAGGGCCAATCAGCCCCAGCATTTT. Protein product: CASSIDPRANQPQHF.

The chain combines TRBV6-5 with TRBJ1-5, with D perhaps TRBD1 (6 bases). V lost 8 bases, J lost 2 bases, and 16 bases lay in between. CDR1 MNHEY and CDR2 SVGAGI come from the germline V gene. The CDR3 has 15 residues. CDR3 in amino acids: CASSLGAQGNQPQHF. CDR3 in DNA: TGTGCCAGCTCTCTGGGGGCGCAAGGCAATCAGCCCCAGCATTTT.

The gene calls are TRBV6-4 and TRBJ1-2; 11 nucleotides agree with TRBD1. This CDR3 has 15 residues. Germline-derived CDR1 and CDR2 are MRHNA and SNTAGT. After removal of 7 bases from V and 8 bases from J, the junction contained 12 bases not matched to a gene. The CDR3 DNA reads TGTGCCAGCACCTCTACCCCCGGGACAGGGGGAGGCTACACCTTC. Translating it yields CASTSTPGTGGGYTF.

The chain couples TRBV27 to TRBJ2-1; 7 nucleotides align to TRBD2. The germline V gene has CDR1 MNHEY and CDR2 SMNVEV (reference sequence). The V segment lost 2 bases and the J segment 5 bases; nucleotides outside the gene matches: 9. The CDR3 length is 16 residues. The DNA for the CDR3 is TGTGCCAGCAGTTTAGGGGGGGATTTATTTAACAATGAGCAGTTCTTC. Protein sequence: CASSLGGDLFNNEQFF.

This chain joins TRBV28 and TRBJ2-3, with D maybe TRBD2 (6 bases). This CDR3 contains 15 residues. The germline V gene encodes CDR1 MDHEN and CDR2 SYDVKM. V was cut by 4 bases and J by 4 bases, with 15 bases left in between. The DNA of the CDR3 is TGTGCCAGCAGTTCCCCCCGGGACTCGGCAGATACGCAGTATTTT. Translation: CASSSPRDSADTQYF.

The genes are TRBV28 and TRBJ2-5, with D possibly TRBD1 on 6 matching bases. Trimming removed 10 bases from V and 4 bases from J, with 13 bases in between. The CDR3 runs 12 residues. CDR1 MDHEN and CDR2 SYDVKM come from the germline V gene. CDR3 sequence reads: CATSGQRETQYF. CDR3 nucleotides: TGTGCCACCTCAGGACAGAGAGAGACCCAGTACTTC.

Only one count was recorded for this clone. The CDR3: CASSFSRASPLHF. In DNA, the CDR3 is TGTGCCAGCAGTTTTAGTAGAGCTTCACCCCTCCACTTT. The chain carries TRBV12-3 or TRBV12-4 and TRBJ1-6; D call uncertain. The CDR3 consists of 13 residues. With 3 bases removed from V and 9 bases from J, the gap between germline ends came to 9 bases.

The chain combines TRBV12-3 or TRBV12-4 with TRBJ1-1, with D unresolved. There are 13 residues in the CDR3. Trimming removed 5 bases at V and 5 bases at J, with 12 bases between. DNA for the CDR3: TGTGCCAGCAGTAACCCCTGGCGGACTGAAGCTTTCTTT. The encoded protein is CASSNPWRTEAFF.

V is TRBV11-3 and J is TRBJ2-7, with D perhaps TRBD2 (6 bases). Trimming left V 5 bases short and J 7 bases short, with 18 bases between. CDR1 and CDR2 (germline): SGHNT, YENEEA. The CDR3 contains 14 residues. CDR3 sequence (DNA): TGTGCCAGCAGCCCCCTCGGGGGAGGCGGGGAGCAGTACTTC. Amino acid sequence: CASSPLGGGGEQYF. Complete variable domain (other parts from reference TRBV11-3 and TRBJ2-7): EAGVVQSPRYKIIEKKQPVAFWCNPISGHNTLYWYLQNLGQGPELLIRYENEEAVDDSQLPKDRFSAERLKGVDSTLKIQPAELGDSAVYLCASSPLGGGGEQYFGPGTRLTVT.

The V and J genes are TRBV5-5 and TRBJ1-2; tentatively, D is TRBD1 (6 bases). With 4 bases removed from V and 2 bases from J, the gap between germline ends came to 12 bases. Per germline, CDR1 SGHKS and CDR2 YYEKEE (reference sequence). There are 14 residues in the CDR3. The CDR3 reads CASSRAGQNYGYTF. The CDR3 DNA reads as TGTGCCAGCAGCAGGGCCGGACAGAACTATGGCTACACCTTC.

The chain recombines TRBV6-6 with TRBJ1-6; TRBD1 matches at 8 bases. With V trimmed by 6 bases and J by 7 bases, 11 bases remained unmatched. Germline-derived CDR1 and CDR2 are MNHNY and SVGAGI (reference sequence). The CDR3 has 16 residues. The CDR3 loop reads CASRTPDRGENSPLHF. The CDR3 nucleotides read TGTGCCAGCAGAACTCCCGACAGGGGAGAAAATTCACCCCTCCACTTT.

This chain connects TRBV24-1 to TRBJ1-1; 9 nucleotides align to TRBD1. The CDR3 runs 13 residues. The trim removed 5 bases at V and 3 bases at J, leaving 0 bases unmatched. The germline CDR1 and CDR2 sequences are KGHDR and SFDVKD. Written as DNA, the CDR3 is TGTGCCACCAGTGGACAGGGGGACACTGAAGCTTTCTTT. Protein sequence: CATSGQGDTEAFF.

The rearrangement links TRBV18 to TRBJ2-3; D may be TRBD1 (6 bases). Germline V lookup: CDR1 KGHSH, CDR2 LQKENI. This CDR3 is built from 13 residues. V was cut by 11 bases and J by 5 bases, with 17 bases left in between. The CDR3 nucleotides are TGTGCCGGCGCTACAGGGACGGGAGATACGCAGTATTTT. It yields the protein CAGATGTGDTQYF.

The rearrangement uses TRBV5-1 and TRBJ1-2, with a weak D call TRBD1 (6 bases). V lost 0 bases to trimming and J lost 2 bases, with 11 bases between them. There are 15 residues in the CDR3. The germline V gene has CDR1 SGHRS and CDR2 YFSETQ. The CDR3, as DNA: TGCGCCAGCAGCTTGGAGGCGGGGGCCAACTATGGCTACACCTTC. Translating gives CASSLEAGANYGYTF.

V is TRBV10-3 and J is TRBJ1-1; D gene uncertain. Germline V lookup: CDR1 ENHRY, CDR2 SYGVKD. This CDR3 has 15 amino acids. Trimming removed 6 bases at V and 0 bases at J, with 14 bases between. CDR3 DNA sequence: TGTGCCATCAGCCCTACCGGGTCCGTGAACACTGAAGCTTTCTTT. This translates into CAISPTGSVNTEAFF.

This clone has a single count. The chain joins TRBV12-5 to TRBJ1-2; 10 nucleotides line up with TRBD1. The CDR3 length is 16 residues. CDR1 and CDR2 from the germline V gene are LGHNT and FRNRAP. After removal of 4 bases from V and 1 base from J, the junction contained 6 bases not matched to a gene. The CDR3 coding sequence is TGTGCTAGTGGTTCGGTCCGGGACAGGGGTAACTATGGCTACACCTTC. Translated, it gives CASGSVRDRGNYGYTF.